This is a list of T cell receptor beta chains from one sample in a study of blood T cells in healthy people across ages. TCRdb itself ran the 5' RACE reads through MiXCR, one entry per CDR3 protein. The sample consists of approximately 880,000 distinct CDR3 sequences, around 48% of them appearing once. Sample: blood. The receptors come from a man between 25 and 39 years old in good health. Each CDR3 is given with its conserved first and last residue. The D gene is left open where the match is weak. Clone size is stated in some rows and not others, as once, few, many or a class when expanded.

CASSETRRESPPSNEQFF | TGTGCCAGCAGCGAAACGCGACGGGAGAGTCCCCCCTCCAATGAGCAGTTCTTC | TRBJ2-1 | NA | NA | TRBV21-1 | 18
CASSSPRPGTFSYEQYF | TGTGCCAGCAGTTCGCCCCGTCCCGGGACATTCTCCTACGAGCAGTACTTC | TRBJ2-7 | few | NA | TRBV6-5 | 17
CASSLQYSPTGELFF | TGTGCCAGCAGCTTACAGTACTCCCCCACCGGGGAGCTGTTTTTT | TRBJ2-2 | few | NA | TRBV7-9 | 15
CASSFSGFTDTQYF | TGTGCCAGCAGTTTTTCAGGTTTCACAGATACGCAGTATTTT | TRBJ2-3 | once | NA | TRBV28 | 14
CSARPGQGVPTDTQYF | TGCAGTGCTAGACCGGGACAGGGGGTCCCCACAGATACGCAGTATTTT | TRBJ2-3 | many | TRBD1 | TRBV20-1 | 16
CACSYVGNYGYTF | TGTGCCTGCAGTTACGTAGGGAACTATGGCTACACCTTC | TRBJ1-2 | NA | NA | TRBV6-6 | 13
CASRSQGWDYGYTF | TGTGCCAGCAGGTCCCAGGGGTGGGACTATGGCTACACCTTC | TRBJ1-2 | NA | NA | TRBV6-6 | 14
CSAQSRVQPQHF | TGCAGTGCTCAGTCTCGGGTTCAGCCCCAGCATTTT | TRBJ1-5 | NA | NA | TRBV20-1 | 12
CATRTEIGHEQYF | TGTGCCACCAGGACAGAAATAGGACACGAGCAGTACTTC | TRBJ2-7 | few | NA | TRBV27 | 13
CASAPGQVGTRGYTF | TGTGCCAGCGCCCCCGGACAGGTCGGAACCCGTGGCTACACCTTC | TRBJ1-2 | few | TRBD1 | TRBV6-2/TRBV6-3 | 15
CASSLDTGEHYEQYF | TGTGCCAGCAGTTTAGATACGGGAGAGCATTACGAGCAGTACTTC | TRBJ2-7 | NA | NA | TRBV12-3/TRBV12-4 | 15
CASSQDGGQKTDTQYF | TGTGCCAGCAGTCAAGACGGGGGACAGAAAACAGATACGCAGTATTTT | TRBJ2-3 | NA | NA | TRBV7-9 | 16
CASSYGDSNYGYTF | TGTGCCAGCAGTTACGGGGACAGTAACTATGGCTACACCTTC | TRBJ1-2 | NA | TRBD1 | TRBV6-5 | 14
CATSRQGNQPQHF | TGTGCCACCAGCCGACAGGGCAATCAGCCCCAGCATTTT | TRBJ1-5 | NA | NA | TRBV24-1 | 13
CASSLEGPYRLGYTF | TGTGCCAGCAGCTTAGAGGGACCTTACCGCCTTGGCTACACCTTC | TRBJ1-2 | NA | NA | TRBV7-9 | 15